This T cell receptor beta chain emerged from a study of CD8 T cells in ankylosing spondylitis. There are many counts of this clonotype. Its target is not known. Study results and caveats: A motif in TCR beta, a set of several highly homologous variants, appeared characteristic of ankylosing spondylitis blood. A subset of motif variants has previously been described in the synovial fluid and blood of reactive arthritis. The clones that were linked to disease were reported to be significantly enriched in matched synovial fluid samples from ankylosing spondylitis patients.

Each CDR3 protein is one row after TCRdb ran MiXCR on the 5' RACE reads. The sample carries 350,000 or so distinct CDR3 sequences, roughly 11% recorded once. The germline CDR1 and CDR2 sequences are SGHTA and FQGNSA. The J segment lost 8 bases and the V segment lost 1 base, leaving 5 bases of the junction unmatched. The CDR3 extends over 15 amino acids. The receptor was isolated from a female donor with ankylosing spondylitis or in good health (not recorded which). The specimen was blood, either unsorted or a sorted T cell fraction (not recorded which). The chain recombines TRBV7-2 with TRBJ2-1; the match to TRBD2 covers 10 bases. CDR3: CASSLGGTSVHEQFF. In DNA form, the CDR3 reads TGTGCCAGCAGCTTAGGTGGGACTAGCGTCCATGAGCAGTTCTTC.